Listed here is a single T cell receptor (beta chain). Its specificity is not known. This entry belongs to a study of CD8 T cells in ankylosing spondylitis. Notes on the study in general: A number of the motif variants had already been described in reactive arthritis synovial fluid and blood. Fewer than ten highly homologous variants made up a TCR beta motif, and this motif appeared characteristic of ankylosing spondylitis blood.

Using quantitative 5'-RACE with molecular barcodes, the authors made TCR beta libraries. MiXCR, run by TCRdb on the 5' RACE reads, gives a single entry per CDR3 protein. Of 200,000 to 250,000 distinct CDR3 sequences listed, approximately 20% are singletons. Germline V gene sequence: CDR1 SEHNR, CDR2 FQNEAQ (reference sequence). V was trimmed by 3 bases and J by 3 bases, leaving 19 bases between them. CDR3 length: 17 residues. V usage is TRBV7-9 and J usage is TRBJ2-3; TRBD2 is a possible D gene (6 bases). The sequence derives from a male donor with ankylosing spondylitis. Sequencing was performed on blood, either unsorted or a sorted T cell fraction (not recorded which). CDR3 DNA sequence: TGTGCCAGCAGCTTTCCCGTTCGCGGGGTTGGTACAGATACGCAGTATTTT. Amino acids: CASSFPVRGVGTDTQYF.